The 25 T cell receptor beta chains presented below share a single source sample, sequenced in a study of monozygotic twins with inflammatory bowel disease (dated by TCRdb to about 2019). The library was built by means of 5' RACE. These reads were obtained on an Illumina HiSeq 2500. One entry per CDR3 protein sequence results from the TCRdb reprocessing of the reads, with DNA left out. The sample's records list about 380,000 distinct CDR3 sequences. The leading ten clones occupy just over 2.5% of the sample. The sample was blood. The origin of the receptors is a human donor with ulcerative colitis or Crohn's disease, or a healthy co-twin of an affected twin (not recorded which).

This rearrangement joins TRBV7-6 to TRBJ1-3. Germline CDR1 reads SGHVS; CDR2 reads FNYEAQ. The CDR3 is made up of 17 amino acids. CDR3 amino acids: CASSLGGYLGSGNTIYF.

The rearrangement uses TRBV5-6 and TRBJ2-5; the TRBD1 assignment by TCRdb is unverifiable without DNA. This CDR3 spans 13 amino acids. Germline V lookup: CDR1 SGHDT, CDR2 YYEEEE. CDR3 loop: CASSLVRGETQYF.

V gene TRBV4-2 combines with J gene TRBJ1-5; the D call from TCRdb, TRBD1, cannot be confirmed without DNA. Germline-derived CDR1 and CDR2 are LGHNA and YNFKEQ. This CDR3 comprises 18 residues. The CDR3 spells CASSRVSGQYGSNQPQHF.

The genes are TRBV10-3 and TRBJ2-3; TCRdb selects TRBD2, and the lack of DNA leaves this call unchecked. The germline V gene encodes CDR1 ENHRY and CDR2 SYGVKD. The CDR3 is 16 residues long. The CDR3 region is CAISGTSGAFTDTQYF.

The chain carries TRBV20-1 and TRBJ2-7; TCRdb's assignment of TRBD1 cannot be checked, as there is no DNA. CDR1 is DFQATT and CDR2 is SNEGSKA in the germline V gene (reference sequence). The CDR3 has 14 residues. The CDR3 protein is CSARGQGRIYEQYF.

This chain connects TRBV12-3 or TRBV12-4 to TRBJ1-5; checking the TCRdb D call of TRBD1 is not possible without DNA. The CDR3 length is 13 residues. The CDR3 protein is CAFGQGGNQPQHF.

The V call is TRBV7-6, the J call TRBJ2-7; TCRdb designates TRBD1, a call that cannot be tested without DNA. Germline V gene data show CDR1 as SGHVS and CDR2 as FNYEAQ. This CDR3 has 16 amino acids. The CDR3 loop reads CPSSQGTGSYPWEQYF.

The gene calls are TRBV27 and TRBJ1-5; without DNA, the TCRdb call of TRBD1 cannot be checked. CDR3 length: 13 amino acids. Germline values: CDR1 MNHEY, CDR2 SMNVEV (reference sequence). This CDR3 reads CASSAGQLQPQHF.

The chain carries TRBV5-6 and TRBJ2-3; TCRdb returns TRBD1, unconfirmable since there is no DNA. Germline V lookup: CDR1 SGHDT, CDR2 YYEEEE. This CDR3 comprises 20 residues. CDR3 residues: CASSLVHPARGARSTDTQYF.

The V call is TRBV5-1, the J call TRBJ2-7; TCRdb indicates TRBD2, and absent DNA this call remains unverified. Germline CDR1 SGHRS, CDR2 YFSETQ. The length of the CDR3 is 14 residues. CDR3 amino acids: CASTRTSGAYEQYF.

The chain uses TRBV30 and TRBJ1-2; without DNA, the TCRdb call of TRBD1 cannot be checked. This CDR3 has 14 residues. Germline V gene data show CDR1 as GTSNPN and CDR2 as SVGIG (reference sequence). CDR3 sequence: CAWRGDRGAYGYTF.

The chain couples TRBV5-1 to TRBJ2-1. Germline V lookup: CDR1 SGHRS, CDR2 YFSETQ. CDR3 size: 14 residues. CDR3 in amino acids: CASSLDSHYNEQFF.

The chain carries TRBV24-1 and TRBJ2-3; TCRdb indicates TRBD1, and absent DNA this call remains unverified. Germline CDR1 is KGHDR and CDR2 is SFDVKD. This CDR3 region has 14 residues. The CDR3: CATSGRVMGDTQYF.

This chain links TRBV5-5 with TRBJ2-7; TCRdb's D call of TRBD1 is untestable without DNA. The CDR3 runs 12 residues. Germline V gives CDR1 SGHKS, CDR2 YYEKEE (reference sequence). Here the CDR3 reads CASGQRAYEQYF.

The chain has TRBV7-8 and TRBJ1-4. This CDR3 has 15 amino acids. CDR1 and CDR2 from the germline V gene are SGHVS and FQNEAQ. CDR3 amino acids: CASSPRPNRGEKLFF.

The chain carries TRBV12-3 or TRBV12-4 and TRBJ1-5; TCRdb selects TRBD1, and the lack of DNA leaves this call unchecked. The CDR3 length is 16 residues. The CDR3 loop is CASSLLPRGSNQPQHF.

V gene TRBV25-1 combines with J gene TRBJ1-4. This CDR3 has 15 amino acids. Germline assignment: CDR1 MGHDK and CDR2 SYGVNS. The CDR3 reads CASSEGGRINEKLFF.

V is TRBV12-3 or TRBV12-4 and J is TRBJ2-7; there is no DNA to check the TCRdb D call of TRBD1. The CDR3 is 14 amino acids. The CDR3 spells CASSLLSGSTGQYF.

The rearrangement joins TRBV25-1 to TRBJ1-5. This CDR3 is 13 amino acids long. From germline, CDR1 is MGHDK and CDR2 SYGVNS. CDR3 protein: CASSSASNQPQHF.

V is TRBV30 and J is TRBJ2-7; no DNA is available, so the TRBD1 call from TCRdb remains unchecked. The CDR3 has 14 residues. CDR1 and CDR2 from the germline V gene are GTSNPN and SVGIG (reference sequence). CDR3 protein: CAWGTGTQNCEQYF.

The J gene is TRBJ2-7, the V gene TRBV5-1; TCRdb names TRBD1, which stays unverified in the absence of DNA. There are 15 residues in the CDR3. Germline V lookup: CDR1 SGHRS, CDR2 YFSETQ. CDR3 loop: CASSRGAESPYEQYF.

The rearrangement uses TRBV5-1 and TRBJ2-3; the D gene TCRdb calls, TRBD2, cannot be checked with no DNA. Germline loops: CDR1 SGHRS, CDR2 YFSETQ. This CDR3 spans 17 amino acids. CDR3 amino acids: CASSAGLAGVYTDTQYF.

The rearrangement links TRBV5-1 to TRBJ1-6; TCRdb gives TRBD1 as the D gene, but with no DNA this cannot be confirmed. Per germline, CDR1 SGHRS and CDR2 YFSETQ. The CDR3 totals 15 residues. The CDR3 loop reads CASSFRSGINSPLHF.

The rearrangement uses TRBV27 and TRBJ1-2; the D call of TRBD1 rests on TCRdb alone, since no DNA is present to check it. The CDR3 totals 14 residues. Germline loops: CDR1 MNHEY, CDR2 SMNVEV (reference sequence). The CDR3 is CASSLSDRNYGYTF.

This chain links TRBV7-2 with TRBJ2-3; the TCRdb D gene call, TRBD2, has no DNA to confirm it. CDR3 length: 16 residues. Germline V gives CDR1 SGHTA, CDR2 FQGNSA. CDR3 amino acids: CASSLPGLAVTDTQYF.